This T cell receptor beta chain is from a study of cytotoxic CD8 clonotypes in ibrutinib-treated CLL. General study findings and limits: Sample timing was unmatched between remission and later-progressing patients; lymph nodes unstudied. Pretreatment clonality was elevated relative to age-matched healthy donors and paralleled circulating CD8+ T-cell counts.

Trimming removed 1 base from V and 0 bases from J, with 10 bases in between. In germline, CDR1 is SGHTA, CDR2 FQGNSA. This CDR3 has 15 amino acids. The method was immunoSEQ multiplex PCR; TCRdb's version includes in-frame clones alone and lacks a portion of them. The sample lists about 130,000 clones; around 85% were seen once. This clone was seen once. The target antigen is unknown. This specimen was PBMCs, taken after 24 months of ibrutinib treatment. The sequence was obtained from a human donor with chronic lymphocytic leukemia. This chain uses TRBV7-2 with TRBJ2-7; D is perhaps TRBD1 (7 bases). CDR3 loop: CASSLVEGASYEQYF. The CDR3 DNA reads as TGTGCCAGCAGCTTAGTGGAGGGGGCCTCCTACGAGCAGTACTTC.